Below are 9 T cell receptor beta chains sequenced from a single sample in a study of cytomegalovirus exposure and HLA in healthy donors. Primers for the PCR totalled 60 Vbeta and 13 Jbeta. Generated by immunoSEQ multiplex PCR, the TCRdb table keeps only in-frame clones and is missing some. The data hold around 120,000 clones, with around 86% observed a single time. Sequencing was performed on PBMCs. The origin of the receptors is a man between 18 and 29 years old in good health and CMV-seronegative.

The V call is TRBV5-6, the J call TRBJ2-5; perhaps TRBD1 as D (6 bases). The J call may not be correct, given that the DNA end is closer to TRBJ2-7. CDR3 size: 15 residues. CDR1 SGHDT and CDR2 YYEEEE come from the germline V gene. CDR3 sequence: CASSGLRGNPYEQYF. CDR3 in DNA: TGTGCCAGCAGCGGCCTCAGGGGAAACCCCTACGAGCAGTACTTC.

V is TRBV7-2 and J is TRBJ2-7; maybe TRBD2 (6 bases). This CDR3 comprises 16 residues. CDR1 is SGHTA, CDR2 FQGNSA, per germline. Trimming stripped 1 base from V and 2 bases from J, with 15 bases between. For the CDR3, the DNA is TGTGCCAGCAGCTTAGGACGGGACTCCAGCGCCTACGAGCAGTACTTC. This codes for CASSLGRDSSAYEQYF.

This chain joins TRBV11-2 and TRBJ2-3; unclear D gene. The CDR3 covers 15 residues. Germline CDR1 is SGHAT and CDR2 is FQNNGV. Between the trimmed V and J ends, which lost 1 base and 6 bases, there was a span of 14 bases. CDR3 nucleotides: TGTGCCAGCAGCTTAGGACTCCGAATTTGGGATACGCAGTATTTT. It is translated as CASSLGLRIWDTQYF. The full variable domain, in which reference TRBV11-2 and TRBJ2-3 provide the parts outside the CDR3, is EAGVAQSPRYKIIEKRQSVAFWCNPISGHATLYWYQQILGQGPKLLIQFQNNGVVDDSQLPKDRFSAERLKGVDSTLKIQPAKLEDSAVYLCASSLGLRIWDTQYFGPGTRLTVL.

This clone showed up just once. This sequence joins TRBV25-1 and TRBJ1-6, with 10 bases lining up with TRBD1. The length of the CDR3 is 14 residues. The ends lost 8 bases at V and 8 bases at J; junction bases unmatched: 6. The germline gives CDR1 MGHDK, CDR2 SYGVNS. Written as DNA, the CDR3 is TGTGCCAGCGGTCCCGGGACAGGGGATTCACCCCTCCACTTT. Translating gives CASGPGTGDSPLHF.

The chain joins TRBV29-1 to TRBJ2-1; D unclear. V lost 5 bases and J 7 bases, leaving 9 bases between the germline ends. CDR3 length: 11 amino acids. CDR1 and CDR2 from the germline V gene are SQVTM and ANQGSEA. The CDR3: CSVIRGNEQFF. In DNA, the CDR3 is TGCAGCGTTATTAGAGGTAATGAGCAGTTCTTC.

This chain links TRBV27 with TRBJ1-2, with D maybe TRBD1 (5 bases). Germline V CDR1 and CDR2: MNHEY, SMNVEV (reference sequence). CDR3 length: 15 residues. V lost 0 bases and J lost 8, with 16 bases in between. Here the CDR3 reads CASSLSRPGLSGYTF. DNA for the CDR3: TGTGCCAGCAGTTTATCGCGTCCAGGGTTGAGCGGCTACACCTTC.

J is TRBJ1-1 and V is TRBV7-3; D is possibly TRBD1 (6 bases). Trimming left V 5 bases short and J 3 bases short, with 10 bases between. There are 13 residues in the CDR3. Germline V gene sequence: CDR1 SGHTA, CDR2 FQGTGA. The CDR3 is CASSIHRDTEAFF. The CDR3 bases are TGTGCCAGCAGCATTCACAGGGACACTGAAGCTTTCTTT.

To note about this clone: This specimen includes other DNA sequences encoding the same CDR3. This sequence joins TRBV7-9 and TRBJ2-7, with a tentative D call TRBD1 (5 bases). V was trimmed by 1 base and J by 4 bases, leaving 17 bases between them. CDR1 is SEHNR and CDR2 is FQNEAQ in the germline V gene (reference sequence). The CDR3 loop spans 16 amino acids. CDR3 DNA sequence: TGTGCCAGCAGCTTAGAATTAGCAGGGCTATGGTACGAGCAGTACTTC. It encodes CASSLELAGLWYEQYF.

This clone has just a few counts. The chain uses TRBV6-5 and TRBJ1-4; D may be TRBD1 (6 bases). Germline values: CDR1 MNHEY, CDR2 SVGAGI. The CDR3 contains 14 residues. V was clipped by 6 bases and J by 6 bases, with 14 bases between them. This CDR3 is CASSLDRFDEKLFF. CDR3 nucleotides: TGTGCCAGCAGCCTCGACAGGTTCGATGAAAAACTGTTTTTT.